These T cell receptor beta chains were read from a single sample in a study of blood T cell repertoires in COVID-19. Using immunoSEQ multiplex PCR, the repertoire was profiled, and TCRdb retains in-frame clones only, with some absent. The sample includes about 38,000 clones, about 82% of them seen just once. What was sequenced was peripheral blood. All receptors come from a man aged 50 or older with active COVID-19. The CDR3 runs from the conserved cysteine through the conserved F or W. Fields, in order: V gene, J gene, D gene, CDR3 length, clone size, CDR3 protein, CDR3 DNA. The D gene is left open where the match is weak. Size tells how often a clone was seen (once, few, many) or the class of an expanded clone, and some rows leave it out.

v_gene: TRBV5-4
j_gene: TRBJ2-3
d_gene: NA
len: 14
abundance: NA
CDR3aa: CASSLSRDWNTQYF
CDR3nt: TGTGCCAGCAGCTTGTCCAGGGATTGGAATACGCAGTATTTT

v_gene: TRBV4-3
j_gene: TRBJ2-1
d_gene: TRBD2
len: 16
abundance: NA
CDR3aa: CASSQEVLAGDNEQFF
CDR3nt: TGCGCCAGCAGCCAAGAGGTACTAGCGGGGGACAATGAGCAGTTCTTC

v_gene: TRBV3-1/TRBV3-2
j_gene: TRBJ2-1
d_gene: NA
len: 14
abundance: NA
CDR3aa: CASSHRDGVSEQFF
CDR3nt: TGTGCCAGCAGCCACCGGGATGGTGTTAGTGAGCAGTTCTTC

v_gene: TRBV4-1
j_gene: TRBJ1-6
d_gene: NA
len: 17
abundance: NA
CDR3aa: CASSQDLSLRGNSPLHF
CDR3nt: TGCGCCAGCAGCCAAGATCTGTCCCTCCGAGGTAATTCACCCCTCCACTTT

v_gene: TRBV9
j_gene: TRBJ2-1
d_gene: NA
len: 16
abundance: NA
CDR3aa: CASSAPSEAYRDEQFF
CDR3nt: TGTGCCAGCAGCGCCCCGAGTGAGGCCTATCGCGATGAGCAGTTCTTC

v_gene: TRBV24-1
j_gene: TRBJ2-1
d_gene: NA
len: 14
abundance: NA
CDR3aa: CATSDPTAYNEQFF
CDR3nt: TGTGCCACCAGTGATCCTACAGCTTACAATGAGCAGTTCTTC

v_gene: TRBV2
j_gene: TRBJ1-4
d_gene: NA
len: 13
abundance: NA
CDR3aa: CASRRDKGEKLFF
CDR3nt: TGTGCCAGCAGGAGGGATAAGGGTGAAAAACTGTTTTTT

v_gene: TRBV11-2
j_gene: TRBJ2-7
d_gene: NA
len: 15
abundance: NA
CDR3aa: CASSYTGGATYEQYF
CDR3nt: TGTGCCAGCAGCTATACAGGGGGGGCCACCTACGAGCAGTACTTC

v_gene: TRBV6-2/TRBV6-3
j_gene: TRBJ1-5
d_gene: NA
len: 15
abundance: few
CDR3aa: CASSYSVPRGQPQHF
CDR3nt: TGTGCCAGCAGTTACTCGGTCCCAAGAGGACAGCCCCAGCATTTT

v_gene: TRBV6-5
j_gene: TRBJ1-1
d_gene: NA
len: 15
abundance: NA
CDR3aa: CASSYSIPMDTEAFF
CDR3nt: TGTGCCAGCAGTTACTCGATACCTATGGACACTGAAGCTTTCTTT

v_gene: TRBV5-1
j_gene: TRBJ2-1
d_gene: NA
len: 16
abundance: NA
CDR3aa: CASSRIGGTSYNEQFF
CDR3nt: TGCGCCAGCAGCCGGATCGGGGGAACATCCTACAATGAGCAGTTCTTC

v_gene: TRBV10-3
j_gene: TRBJ1-6
d_gene: TRBD1
len: 13
abundance: NA
CDR3aa: CATQGAGNSPLHF
CDR3nt: TGTGCCACACAGGGGGCAGGTAATTCACCCCTCCACTTT

v_gene: TRBV27
j_gene: TRBJ2-7
d_gene: TRBD1
len: 15
abundance: NA
CDR3aa: CASSYLGTGDYEQYF
CDR3nt: TGTGCCAGCAGTTATCTCGGGACAGGGGACTACGAGCAGTACTTC

v_gene: TRBV28
j_gene: TRBJ2-7
d_gene: NA
len: 14
abundance: NA
CDR3aa: CASSFAESSYEQYF
CDR3nt: TGTGCCAGCAGTTTCGCGGAAAGCTCCTACGAGCAGTACTTC

v_gene: TRBV7-2
j_gene: TRBJ2-7
d_gene: NA
len: 12
abundance: NA
CDR3aa: CASSPRTYEQYF
CDR3nt: TGTGCCAGCAGTCCGAGAACCTACGAGCAGTACTTC

v_gene: TRBV5-6
j_gene: TRBJ1-1
d_gene: NA
len: 11
abundance: few
CDR3aa: CASSLYTEAFF
CDR3nt: TGTGCCAGCAGCCTGTACACTGAAGCTTTCTTT

v_gene: TRBV19
j_gene: TRBJ2-3
d_gene: TRBD1
len: 15
abundance: NA
CDR3aa: CATRQGPLLTDTQYF
CDR3nt: TGTGCCACTCGACAGGGGCCCCTACTCACAGATACGCAGTATTTT

v_gene: TRBV6-5
j_gene: TRBJ1-1
d_gene: TRBD1
len: 12
abundance: NA
CDR3aa: CASRRDRVRAFF
CDR3nt: TGTGCCAGCAGGAGAGACAGGGTCAGAGCTTTCTTT

v_gene: TRBV6-2/TRBV6-3
j_gene: TRBJ2-1
d_gene: TRBD2
len: 17
abundance: NA
CDR3aa: CASSYSAGLASYNEQFF
CDR3nt: TGTGCCAGCAGTTACTCTGCGGGACTAGCTTCCTACAATGAGCAGTTCTTC

v_gene: TRBV6-5
j_gene: TRBJ2-7
d_gene: TRBD1
len: 15
abundance: NA
CDR3aa: CASSSGTGDYDEQYF
CDR3nt: TGTGCCAGCAGTTCCGGGACAGGGGACTACGACGAGCAGTACTTC

v_gene: TRBV28
j_gene: TRBJ1-6
d_gene: TRBD1
len: 15
abundance: NA
CDR3aa: CASSSRTGRNSPLHF
CDR3nt: TGTGCCAGCAGTTCCCGGACAGGGAGGAATTCACCCCTCCACTTT

v_gene: TRBV7-2
j_gene: TRBJ2-1
d_gene: TRBD2
len: 17
abundance: once
CDR3aa: CASSLRDFSGGYNEQFF
CDR3nt: TGTGCCAGCAGCTTAAGGGACTTCAGCGGGGGCTACAATGAGCAGTTCTTC

v_gene: TRBV27
j_gene: TRBJ2-1
d_gene: TRBD1
len: 15
abundance: NA
CDR3aa: CASSWSGQPYNEQFF
CDR3nt: TGTGCCAGCAGTTGGTCGGGACAGCCATACAATGAGCAGTTCTTC

v_gene: TRBV24-1
j_gene: TRBJ2-7
d_gene: NA
len: 11
abundance: NA
CDR3aa: CATSDEREQYF
CDR3nt: TGTGCCACCAGTGATGAGCGGGAGCAGTACTTC

v_gene: TRBV18
j_gene: TRBJ2-7
d_gene: TRBD1
len: 15
abundance: NA
CDR3aa: CASSPPRDRVNEQYF
CDR3nt: TGTGCCAGCTCACCACCTCGGGACAGGGTGAACGAGCAGTACTTC

v_gene: TRBV7-9
j_gene: TRBJ2-7
d_gene: TRBD1
len: 17
abundance: NA
CDR3aa: CASSSTNRRGGLGEQYF
CDR3nt: TGTGCCAGCAGCTCCACCAACAGGCGAGGGGGCTTGGGGGAGCAGTACTTC

v_gene: TRBV6-5
j_gene: TRBJ2-5
d_gene: NA
len: 15
abundance: NA
CDR3aa: CASSYSRGPRKTQYF
CDR3nt: TGTGCCAGCAGTTACTCGCGGGGGCCGAGGAAGACCCAGTACTTC

v_gene: TRBV6-5
j_gene: TRBJ2-4
d_gene: NA
len: 15
abundance: NA
CDR3aa: CASSSLGETKNIQYF
CDR3nt: TGTGCCAGCAGTTCCCTAGGGGAAACTAAAAACATTCAGTACTTC

v_gene: TRBV19
j_gene: TRBJ2-3
d_gene: NA
len: 15
abundance: NA
CDR3aa: CASSMEGGVGDTQYF
CDR3nt: TGTGCCAGTAGTATGGAGGGCGGGGTCGGGGATACGCAGTATTTT

v_gene: TRBV2
j_gene: TRBJ2-1
d_gene: TRBD2
len: 16
abundance: NA
CDR3aa: CASSFLAGDFYNEQFF
CDR3nt: TGTGCCAGCAGTTTCCTAGCGGGGGACTTCTACAATGAGCAGTTCTTC

v_gene: TRBV5-4
j_gene: TRBJ2-1
d_gene: NA
len: 13
abundance: NA
CDR3aa: CASSLRAGDEQFF
CDR3nt: TGTGCCAGCAGCTTGAGGGCCGGGGATGAGCAGTTCTTC

v_gene: TRBV29-1
j_gene: TRBJ2-3
d_gene: NA
len: 10
abundance: NA
CDR3aa: CSVATDTQYF
CDR3nt: TGCAGCGTTGCAACAGATACGCAGTATTTT

v_gene: TRBV2
j_gene: TRBJ1-2
d_gene: NA
len: 18
abundance: NA
CDR3aa: CASSGALTWGVIDYGYTF
CDR3nt: TGTGCCAGCAGTGGAGCTCTTACGTGGGGAGTGATTGACTATGGCTACACCTTC

v_gene: TRBV4-1
j_gene: TRBJ1-3
d_gene: NA
len: 15
abundance: NA
CDR3aa: CASSPTEGAGNTIYF
CDR3nt: TGCGCCAGCAGCCCTACCGAGGGGGCTGGAAACACCATATATTTT

v_gene: TRBV3-1/TRBV3-2
j_gene: TRBJ2-1
d_gene: NA
len: 16
abundance: NA
CDR3aa: CASSQGRGGAYNEQFF
CDR3nt: TGTGCCAGCAGCCAAGGACGAGGGGGGGCCTACAATGAGCAGTTCTTC

v_gene: TRBV7-8
j_gene: TRBJ1-3
d_gene: TRBD1
len: 21
abundance: NA
CDR3aa: CASSFRKASGSGGHPGNTIYF
CDR3nt: TGTGCCAGCAGCTTTCGAAAGGCTAGCGGGTCAGGGGGTCATCCTGGAAACACCATATATTTT

v_gene: TRBV5-1
j_gene: TRBJ1-2
d_gene: TRBD1
len: 14
abundance: NA
CDR3aa: CASSPGQGVYGYTF
CDR3nt: TGCGCCAGCAGCCCGGGACAGGGGGTCTATGGCTACACCTTC